The 5 T cell receptor beta chains reported below all come from one sample, sequenced in a study of response to subunit inactivated influenza vaccine. TCRdb analysed the RT-PCR reads with MiXCR anew, one entry per CDR3 protein. The sample records approximately 530,000 distinct CDR3 sequences, 10% to 15% being singletons. Here the sequenced sample was PBMCs from blood, taken 45 days after vaccination. The receptors derive from a man in his fifties or sixties who received an inactivated influenza vaccine.

The rearrangement joins TRBV4-2 to TRBJ2-7; 7 bases align to TRBD2. Germline lookup yields CDR1 LGHNA and CDR2 YNFKEQ. The CDR3 is 15 amino acids. Trimming took 0 bases from V and 2 from J; bases not matched to a gene: 4. CDR3 loop: CASSQDSSGAYEQYF. The CDR3 region has the DNA TGTGCCAGCAGCCAAGATTCTAGCGGCGCCTACGAGCAGTACTTC.

This chain links TRBV4-3 with TRBJ2-3; D is possibly TRBD2 (5 bases). The CDR3 has 13 amino acids. V was shortened by 4 bases and J by 4 bases, with 9 bases between the two germline ends. The germline V gene encodes CDR1 LGHNA and CDR2 YSLEER. In DNA form, the CDR3 reads TGCGCCAGCAGCCGGGAGAGGGCAGATACGCAGTATTTT. This translates into CASSRERADTQYF.

The chain joins TRBV12-3 or TRBV12-4 to TRBJ1-4, with TRBD1 matching over 8 bases. With 1 base clipped from V and 12 bases from J, the junction kept 25 bases outside the gene matches. The CDR3 length is 20 residues. The DNA for the CDR3 is TGTGCCAGCAGTTTAGATCGGGGGTTAGTGGGGACAGGCCAAGGGGAAGAACTGTTTTTT. As protein: CASSLDRGLVGTGQGEELFF.

Comment on this clonotype: Given the absence of the conserved phenylalanine or tryptophan at the CDR3 end, a read error is likely. The chain links TRBV6-1 to TRBJ2-3, with 10 bases matching TRBD2. The trim removed 4 bases at V and 4 bases at J, leaving 5 bases unmatched. The CDR3 totals 15 residues. In germline, CDR1 is MNHNS, CDR2 SASEGT. CDR3 nucleotide sequence: TGTGCCAGCAGTGTAGTAGCGGGGGGATCAGATACGCAGTATTAT. Encoded protein: CASSVVAGGSDTQYY.

J is TRBJ2-1 and V is TRBV4-3; 9 bases map to TRBD2. The CDR3 spans 16 residues. CDR1 and CDR2 from the germline V gene are LGHNA and YSLEER. Trimming at V came to 4 bases and at J to 7 bases, leaving 11 bases not matched to a gene. For the CDR3, the DNA is TGCGCCAGCAGCCGCGGCGCCGCGGGAGGGTCAAATGAGCAGTTCTTC. Translating it yields CASSRGAAGGSNEQFF.